Each of the 5 T cell receptor beta chains below was sequenced from the same sample in a study of T cell responses to AZD1222 COVID-19 vaccine. This table comes from immunoSEQ multiplex PCR, and its TCRdb copy is limited to in-frame clones, with some not included. The sample carries roughly 120,000 clones, more than 70% recorded once. This specimen was peripheral blood, taken 28 days after the second AZD1222 dose. These receptors all come from an adult who received the AZD1222 COVID-19 vaccine.

J is TRBJ2-5 and V is TRBV9, with D possibly TRBD2 on 6 matching bases. This CDR3 comprises 15 residues. V gave up 1 base and J gave up 5 bases, with 15 bases separating them. CDR1 is SGDLS and CDR2 is YYNGEE in the germline V gene. The DNA of the CDR3 is TGTGCCAGCAGCGTATTTGGCGGGGCGGGGGAGACCCAGTACTTC. Translation: CASSVFGGAGETQYF.

The chain carries TRBV2 and TRBJ1-2, with a weak D call TRBD1 (6 bases). CDR1 is SNHLY and CDR2 is FYNNEI in the germline V gene. V was pared by 7 bases and J by 0 bases, with 12 bases between. CDR3 size: 14 residues. This chain's CDR3 is CASKTQGANYGYTF. DNA for the CDR3: TGTGCCAGCAAGACACAGGGAGCTAACTATGGCTACACCTTC.

The table lists this clone with a count of one. This chain connects TRBV28 to TRBJ1-4, with no clear D. This CDR3 has 15 residues. The V gene lost 3 bases and the J gene lost 2 bases, with 10 bases spanning the gap. CDR1 is MDHEN, CDR2 SYDVKM, per germline. CDR3 residues: CASSFPLGTNEKLFF. CDR3 DNA: TGTGCCAGCAGTTTTCCCCTAGGGACTAATGAAAAACTGTTTTTT.

The chain is built from TRBV6-5 and TRBJ2-7, with D perhaps given as TRBD1 or TRBD2 (5 bases each). The CDR3 covers 13 residues. Germline loops: CDR1 MNHEY, CDR2 SVGAGI. Between the trimmed V and J ends, which lost 2 bases and 7 bases, there was a span of 12 bases. The chain's CDR3 is CASSYRDPREQYF. CDR3 DNA: TGTGCCAGCAGTTACAGGGACCCCAGAGAGCAGTACTTC.

The chain links TRBV10-3 to TRBJ2-7, with TRBD2 identical over 12 bases. V lost 0 bases to trimming and J lost 2 bases; unmatched junction nucleotides: 8. The CDR3 loop spans 18 amino acids. Looked up from germline, CDR1 is ENHRY and CDR2 is SYGVKD. CDR3 sequence reads: CAISESVGLAGFTYEQYF. CDR3 DNA sequence: TGTGCCATCAGTGAGTCAGTGGGACTAGCGGGTTTCACCTACGAGCAGTACTTC.